The 27 T cell receptor beta chains presented below share a single source sample, sequenced in a study of T cell changes during pregnancy in multiple sclerosis (dated by TCRdb to between 2018 and 2020). The library relied on the immunoSEQ multiplex PCR assay. TCRdb re-hosts the immuneACCESS table, in-frame sequences only. Its copies lack some clones; in the studies checked, an unresolved V gene accounts for under half of them, and the cause for the rest is not known. A total of about 60,000 clones appear in this sample, about 92% of them only once. Clones ranked in the top ten supply over 0.8% of the sample. This material consisted of peripheral blood, taken in the first trimester of pregnancy. The receptors shown here come from a female donor with multiple sclerosis, enrolled in a pregnancy study.

The V call is TRBV6-5, the J call TRBJ1-1, with D perhaps TRBD1 (6 bases). The germline gives CDR1 MNHEY, CDR2 SVGAGI. The ends were cut back, 2 bases at V and 7 bases at J, with 14 bases in the middle. This CDR3 spans 14 amino acids. The CDR3 DNA follows: TGTGCCAGCAGTTACCGTGGGGGCCCCGTTGAAGCTTTCTTT. It translates to CASSYRGGPVEAFF.

The chain has TRBV6-4 and TRBJ2-1; TRBD2 agrees at 10 bases. Germline loops: CDR1 MRHNA, CDR2 SNTAGT. This CDR3 comprises 15 residues. V was pared by 0 bases and J by 7 bases, with 3 bases of the junction left unmatched. The CDR3 DNA follows: TGTGCCAGCAGTGACTCAGCGGGGGGGTCAAATGAGCAGTTCTTC. Amino acids: CASSDSAGGSNEQFF.

The chain carries TRBV7-9 and TRBJ1-1, with 8 bases matching TRBD1. The junction had 0 bases not matched to a gene; V was cut back by 2 bases and J by 4 bases. CDR3 length: 13 residues. Looked up from germline, CDR1 is SEHNR and CDR2 is FQNEAQ (reference sequence). CDR3 loop: CASSLQGATEAFF. CDR3 nucleotides: TGTGCCAGCAGCTTACAGGGGGCCACTGAAGCTTTCTTT.

This clone is a singleton in its sample. The chain links TRBV14 to TRBJ1-2, with D tentatively TRBD1 (5 bases). CDR1 is SGHDN and CDR2 is FVKESK in the germline V gene. This CDR3 has 15 residues. The V end was cut by 1 base, the J end by 8 bases, with 17 bases between. The CDR3 spells CASSQALGGFEGYTF. In DNA, the CDR3 is TGTGCCAGCAGCCAAGCTTTGGGGGGGTTTGAGGGCTACACCTTC.

The chain couples TRBV9 to TRBJ1-2; 12 bases line up with TRBD1. The CDR3 extends over 16 amino acids. Trimming cost V 2 bases and J 8 bases; bases outside gene matches: 10. Germline assignment: CDR1 SGDLS and CDR2 YYNGEE. The CDR3 nucleotides are TGTGCCAGCAGCGTCGCCGGGACAGGGGGCGCCGGGGGCTACACCTTC. Its protein product is CASSVAGTGGAGGYTF.

The chain uses TRBV5-1 and TRBJ1-1; 9 bases line up with TRBD1. The CDR3 consists of 16 residues. Germline values: CDR1 SGHRS, CDR2 YFSETQ. V trimming: 4 bases; J trimming: 3 bases; junction bases outside the gene matches: 10. In DNA, the CDR3 is TGCGCCAGCAGCACCCCGGACAGGGGACGGGACACTGAAGCTTTCTTT. This encodes CASSTPDRGRDTEAFF.

This clone was counted once. The gene calls are TRBV14 and TRBJ1-1, with unresolved D. This CDR3 spans 15 amino acids. Germline V gene data show CDR1 as SGHDN and CDR2 as FVKESK. V was trimmed by 2 bases and J by 5 bases, leaving 15 bases between them. CDR3 amino acids: CASSQLQATGTEAFF. The CDR3 bases are TGTGCCAGCAGCCAACTGCAGGCCACGGGGACTGAAGCTTTCTTT.

The chain has TRBV27 and TRBJ1-5; D ambiguous. The ends were cut back, 5 bases at V and 0 bases at J, with 5 bases in the middle. Germline CDR1 and CDR2: MNHEY and SMNVEV (reference sequence). The CDR3 is 13 residues long. The chain's CDR3 is CASSAHSNQPQHF. CDR3 coding DNA: TGTGCCAGCAGTGCACATAGCAATCAGCCCCAGCATTTT.

This clone was observed a single time. The chain uses TRBV9 and TRBJ2-3; TRBD2 matches at 9 bases. This CDR3 spans 17 amino acids. The V gene end was trimmed by 0 bases and the J gene end by 3 bases; junction bases not matched to a gene: 8. Germline V CDR1 and CDR2: SGDLS, YYNGEE. CDR3 nucleotides: TGTGCCAGCAGCGTAGACGCGGGGGGGGGTGGGACAGATACGCAGTATTTT. It encodes CASSVDAGGGGTDTQYF.

Concerning this clone itself: A junction end diverges from the germline sequence, so it may reflect a read error. J is TRBJ2-7 and V is TRBV7-2; tentative D call: TRBD1 (5 bases). The V gene's germline CDR1 is SGHTA and CDR2 FQGNSA. This CDR3 is built from 15 residues. The CDR3 here is CASSLQGGLGYGQYF. The CDR3 DNA sequence: TGTGCCAGCAGCTTACAGGGCGGCCTTGGATACGGGCAGTACTTC.

The CDR3 nucleotides are TGTGCCAGTTTAGAAGGGGGGACAGGGGGTTCACCCCTCCACTTT. It translates to CASLEGGTGGSPLHF. The chain is built from TRBV19 and TRBJ1-6, with 11 bases matching TRBD1. This CDR3 is 15 amino acids long. V shed 8 bases, J shed 9 bases, and the junction held 9 bases outside the gene matches. Looked up from germline, CDR1 is LNHDA and CDR2 is SQIVND (reference sequence).

V usage is TRBV7-3 and J usage is TRBJ2-5; D perhaps matches TRBD1 (5 bases). Per the germline V gene, CDR1 is SGHTA and CDR2 is FQGTGA. This CDR3 comprises 16 residues. Between the trimmed V and J ends, which lost 5 bases and 2 bases, there was a span of 18 bases. This CDR3 reads CASSPNWAGPQETQYF. The CDR3 nucleotides read TGTGCCAGCAGCCCCAATTGGGCAGGGCCGCAAGAGACCCAGTACTTC. Looking up the rest from reference TRBV7-3 and TRBJ2-5 gives the full variable domain: GAGVSQTPSNKVTEKGKYVELRCDPISGHTALYWYRQSLGQGPEFLIYFQGTGAADDSGLPNDRFFAVRPEGSVSTLKIQRTERGDSAVYLCASSPNWAGPQETQYFGPGTRLLVL.

V usage is TRBV6-6 and J usage is TRBJ2-5; 9 bases align to TRBD2. Germline CDR1 MNHNY, CDR2 SVGAGI (reference sequence). The V segment lost 6 bases and the J segment 1 base; nucleotides outside the gene matches: 6. The CDR3 runs to 15 residues. In nucleotides, the CDR3 is TGTGCCAGCAGACCCATAGCGGGGGTCCAAGAGACCCAGTACTTC. This translates into CASRPIAGVQETQYF.

This chain links TRBV14 with TRBJ2-2; no clear D. The CDR3 is 14 residues long. The V gene lost 0 bases and the J gene lost 6 bases, with 8 bases spanning the gap. The germline V gene has CDR1 SGHDN and CDR2 FVKESK. The CDR3 region has the DNA TGTGCCAGCAGCCAAGATCTCCGAGCCGGGGAGCTGTTTTTT. Translated: CASSQDLRAGELFF. The variable domain in full, completed from reference TRBV14 and TRBJ2-2, reads EAGVTQFPSHSVIEKGQTVTLRCDPISGHDNLYWYRRVMGKEIKFLLHFVKESKQDESGMPNNRFLAERTGGTYSTLKVQPAELEDSGVYFCASSQDLRAGELFFGEGSRLTVL.

The genes are TRBV25-1 and TRBJ1-4, with D perhaps TRBD1 (5 bases). The CDR3 is 16 amino acids. Trimming pared 1 base from V and 3 bases from J, leaving 12 bases between. Germline CDR1 is MGHDK and CDR2 is SYGVNS. For the CDR3, the DNA is TGTGCCAGCAGTGAATGGGTGATCAGGGCTAATGAAAAACTGTTTTTT. Its translation is CASSEWVIRANEKLFF.

The chain employs TRBV6-5 and TRBJ2-3; the D gene is possibly TRBD1 (6 bases). The CDR3 spans 15 residues. Trimming stripped 5 bases from V and 4 bases from J, with 16 bases between. Germline V CDR1 and CDR2: MNHEY, SVGAGI. The CDR3 DNA follows: TGTGCCAGCAGTGGGCGACAGGTGGAGGCAGATACGCAGTATTTT. It specifies CASSGRQVEADTQYF.

V gene TRBV9 combines with J gene TRBJ2-5; 7 nucleotides agree with TRBD2. This CDR3 has 16 residues. The junction had 10 bases not matched to a gene; V was cut back by 0 bases and J by 5 bases. The germline CDR1 and CDR2 sequences are SGDLS and YYNGEE. The CDR3 DNA reads TGTGCCAGCAGCGTAGGACCCCGGGCGGGGGTGGAGACCCAGTACTTC. Protein sequence: CASSVGPRAGVETQYF. The variable domain in full, completed from reference TRBV9 and TRBJ2-5, reads DSGVTQTPKHLITATGQRVTLRCSPRSGDLSVYWYQQSLDQGLQFLIQYYNGEERAKGNILERFSAQQFPDLHSELNLSSLELGDSALYFCASSVGPRAGVETQYFGPGTRLLVL.

This chain connects TRBV7-2 to TRBJ1-5; D is unresolved. The CDR3 has 15 residues. Per the germline V gene, CDR1 is SGHTA and CDR2 is FQGNSA. With 0 bases removed from V and 3 bases from J, the gap between germline ends came to 9 bases. This CDR3 is CASSLASTSNQPQHF. The CDR3 DNA reads as TGTGCCAGCAGCTTAGCATCTACCTCCAATCAGCCCCAGCATTTT.

The genes are TRBV2 and TRBJ2-1, with 11 bases matching TRBD2. The length of the CDR3 is 13 residues. Germline trimming cut 8 bases from V and 6 bases from J; bases unmatched to any gene: 3. In germline, CDR1 is SNHLY, CDR2 FYNNEI. The CDR3 region has the DNA TGTGCCAGCCACCTAGCGGGGGGCAATGAGCAGTTCTTC. Translated, it gives CASHLAGGNEQFF. The variable domain in full, with the rest retrieved from reference TRBV2 and TRBJ2-1, is EPEVTQTPSHQVTQMGQEVILRCVPISNHLYFYWYRQILGQKVEFLVSFYNNEISEKSEIFDDQFSVERPDGSNFTLKIRSTKLEDSAMYFCASHLAGGNEQFFGPGTRLTVL.

This chain uses TRBV5-8 with TRBJ2-4; 9 positions match TRBD1. J was trimmed by 1 base and V by 4 bases; bases with no gene match: 6. The CDR3 has 16 residues. Germline V gives CDR1 SGHTS, CDR2 YDEGEE. The CDR3 nucleotides are TGTGCCAGCAGCCAACAGGGGGCTGCTGCCAAAAACATTCAGTACTTC. It translates to CASSQQGAAAKNIQYF.

J is TRBJ1-6 and V is TRBV2, with a weak D call TRBD1 (5 bases). This CDR3 has 15 residues. The V end lost 7 bases, the J end lost 0 bases, and 10 bases lay between the germline ends. From germline, CDR1 is SNHLY and CDR2 FYNNEI. Written as DNA, the CDR3 is TGTGCCAGCATCCAGGGAAGCTCCTATAATTCACCCCTCCACTTT. This gives the protein CASIQGSSYNSPLHF.

This chain links TRBV23-1 with TRBJ1-1; maybe TRBD1 (6 bases). TRBV23-1 is flagged as an ORF with uncertain function. The germline V and J ends were trimmed by 11 bases and 8 bases, with 24 bases remaining between them. The CDR3 runs 14 residues. As DNA, the CDR3 is TGCGCCGCCCCCCACAGGGCCAGGTCGGAAGAAGCTTTCTTT. The encoded protein is CAAPHRARSEEAFF.

The V call is TRBV14, the J call TRBJ2-4; D gene ambiguous. CDR3 length: 15 residues. CDR1 is SGHDN and CDR2 is FVKESK in the germline V gene. The V end was cut by 0 bases, the J end by 9 bases, with 15 bases between. Here the CDR3 reads CASSQEWAQLTIQYF. CDR3 in DNA: TGTGCCAGCAGCCAAGAATGGGCGCAACTGACCATTCAGTACTTC. Full variable domain (rest looked up from reference TRBV14 and TRBJ2-4): EAGVTQFPSHSVIEKGQTVTLRCDPISGHDNLYWYRRVMGKEIKFLLHFVKESKQDESGMPNNRFLAERTGGTYSTLKVQPAELEDSGVYFCASSQEWAQLTIQYFGAGTRLSVL.

This clone has a handful of counts. V usage is TRBV6-4 and J usage is TRBJ1-1; possible D gene TRBD1, 6 bases. Trimming took off 6 bases at V and 0 bases at J, with 14 bases between the two ends. CDR1 and CDR2 from the germline V gene are MRHNA and SNTAGT. The CDR3 spans 15 residues. In nucleotides, the CDR3 is TGTGCCAGCAGCGAAACAGGGATTATGAACACTGAAGCTTTCTTT. Amino acids: CASSETGIMNTEAFF.

The chain employs TRBV25-1 and TRBJ1-1; D gene ambiguous. The germline gives CDR1 MGHDK, CDR2 SYGVNS. This CDR3 has 15 residues. Trimming left V 4 bases short and J 1 base short, with 13 bases between. CDR3 DNA sequence: TGTGCCAGCAGTGTGTTTGACACCAAGAACACTGAAGCTTTCTTT. It codes for CASSVFDTKNTEAFF.

The chain links TRBV5-1 to TRBJ2-1; 13 bases line up with TRBD2. J gave up 5 bases and V 4 bases, and 3 bases lay outside the gene matches. The CDR3 is made up of 15 amino acids. From germline, CDR1 is SGHRS and CDR2 YFSETQ. CDR3 nucleotides: TGCGCCAGCAGCCCGACTAGCGGGGGGCACAATGAGCAGTTCTTC. Its translation is CASSPTSGGHNEQFF.

The gene calls are TRBV9 and TRBJ2-3; 10 bases are a match to TRBD2. This CDR3 contains 15 residues. Germline CDR1 is SGDLS and CDR2 is YYNGEE. V lost 6 bases, J lost 0 bases, and 4 bases stayed unmatched. CDR3 DNA: TGTGCCAGCACCGTTAGCGGGGGGAGCACAGATACGCAGTATTTT. Amino acid sequence: CASTVSGGSTDTQYF.